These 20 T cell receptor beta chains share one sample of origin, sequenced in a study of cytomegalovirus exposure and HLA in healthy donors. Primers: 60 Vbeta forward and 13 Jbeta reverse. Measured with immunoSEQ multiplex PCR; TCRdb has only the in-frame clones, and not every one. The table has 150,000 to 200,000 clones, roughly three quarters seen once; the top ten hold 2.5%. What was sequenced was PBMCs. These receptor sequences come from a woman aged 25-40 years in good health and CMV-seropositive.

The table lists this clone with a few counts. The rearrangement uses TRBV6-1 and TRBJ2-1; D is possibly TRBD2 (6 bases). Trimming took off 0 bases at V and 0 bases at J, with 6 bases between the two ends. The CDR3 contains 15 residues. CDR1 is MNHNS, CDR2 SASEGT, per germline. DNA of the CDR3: TGTGCCAGCAGTGAAGCGGGGGGCTCCTACAATGAGCAGTTCTTC. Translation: CASSEAGGSYNEQFF.

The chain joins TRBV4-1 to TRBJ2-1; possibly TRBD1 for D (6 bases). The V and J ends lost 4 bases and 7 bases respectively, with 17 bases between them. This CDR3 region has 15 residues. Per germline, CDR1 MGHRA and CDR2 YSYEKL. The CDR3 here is CASSRTGTGYNEQFF. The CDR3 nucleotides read TGCGCCAGCAGCCGAACAGGGACGGGGTATAATGAGCAGTTCTTC.

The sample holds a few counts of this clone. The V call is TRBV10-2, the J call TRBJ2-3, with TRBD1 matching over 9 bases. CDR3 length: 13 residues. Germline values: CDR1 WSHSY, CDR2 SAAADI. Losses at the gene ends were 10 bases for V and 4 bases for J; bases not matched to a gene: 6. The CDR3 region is CATERDRADTQYF. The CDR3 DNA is TGCGCCACCGAGAGGGACAGGGCAGATACGCAGTATTTT.

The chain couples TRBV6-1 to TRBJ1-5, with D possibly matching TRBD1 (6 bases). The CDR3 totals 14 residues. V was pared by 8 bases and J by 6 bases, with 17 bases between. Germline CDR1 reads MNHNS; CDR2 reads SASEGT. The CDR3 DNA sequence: TGTGCCAGCTCAGGGAGGGGGAATGGTCAGCCCCAGCATTTT. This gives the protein CASSGRGNGQPQHF.

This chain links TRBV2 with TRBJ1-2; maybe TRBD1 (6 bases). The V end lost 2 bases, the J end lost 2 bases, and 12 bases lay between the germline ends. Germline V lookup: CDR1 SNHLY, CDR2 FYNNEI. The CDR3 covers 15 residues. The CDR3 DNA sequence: TGTGCCAGCAGTGAATCCCCGGACAGAAACTATGGCTACACCTTC. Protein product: CASSESPDRNYGYTF.

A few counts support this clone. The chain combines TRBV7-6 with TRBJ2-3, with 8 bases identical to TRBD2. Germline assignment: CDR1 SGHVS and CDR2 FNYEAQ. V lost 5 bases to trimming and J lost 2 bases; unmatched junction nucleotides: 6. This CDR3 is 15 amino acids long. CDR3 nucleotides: TGTGCCAGCAGCCTACTAGCGGAGAACACAGATACGCAGTATTTT. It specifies CASSLLAENTDTQYF.

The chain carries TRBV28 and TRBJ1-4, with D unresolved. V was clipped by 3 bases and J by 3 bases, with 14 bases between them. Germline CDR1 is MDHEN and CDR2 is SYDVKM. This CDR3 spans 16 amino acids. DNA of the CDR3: TGTGCCAGCAGTTTCGACCTCCGGGAGGCTAATGAAAAACTGTTTTTT. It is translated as CASSFDLREANEKLFF.

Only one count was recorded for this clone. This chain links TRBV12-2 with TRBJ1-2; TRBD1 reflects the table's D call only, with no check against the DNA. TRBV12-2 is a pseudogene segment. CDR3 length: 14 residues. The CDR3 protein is CASRSGPPGKVYTF. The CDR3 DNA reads TGTGCAAGTCGCTCAGGCCCGCCAGGCAAAGTCTACACCTTC.

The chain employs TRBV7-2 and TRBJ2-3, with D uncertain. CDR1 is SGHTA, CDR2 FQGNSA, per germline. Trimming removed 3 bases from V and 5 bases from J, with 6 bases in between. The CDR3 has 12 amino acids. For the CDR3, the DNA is TGTGCCAGCAGCTTTACTCTAGATACGCAGTATTTT. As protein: CASSFTLDTQYF. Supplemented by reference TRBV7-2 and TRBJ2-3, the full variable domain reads GAGVSQSPSNKVTEKGKDVELRCDPISGHTALYWYRQSLGQGLEFLIYFQGNSAPDKSGLPSDRFSAERTGGSVSTLTIQRTQQEDSAVYLCASSFTLDTQYFGPGTRLTVL.

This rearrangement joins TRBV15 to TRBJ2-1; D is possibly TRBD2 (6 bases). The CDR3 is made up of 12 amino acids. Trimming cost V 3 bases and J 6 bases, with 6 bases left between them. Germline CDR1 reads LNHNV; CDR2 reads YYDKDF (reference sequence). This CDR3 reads CATSRGGNEQFF. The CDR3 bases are TGTGCCACCAGCAGGGGGGGCAATGAGCAGTTCTTC.

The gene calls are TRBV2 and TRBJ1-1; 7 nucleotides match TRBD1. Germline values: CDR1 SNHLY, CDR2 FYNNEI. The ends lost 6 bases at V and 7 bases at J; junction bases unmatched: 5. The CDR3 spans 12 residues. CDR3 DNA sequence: TGTGCCAGCAGAGGGGACAGTCTTGAAGCTTTCTTT. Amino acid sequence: CASRGDSLEAFF.

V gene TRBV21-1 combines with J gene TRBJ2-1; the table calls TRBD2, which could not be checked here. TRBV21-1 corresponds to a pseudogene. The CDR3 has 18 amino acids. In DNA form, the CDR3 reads TGTGCCAGCAGCAAAAGGTGGGTAGCGGGGGGGCAGCACAATGAGCAGTTCTTC. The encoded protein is CASSKRWVAGGQHNEQFF.

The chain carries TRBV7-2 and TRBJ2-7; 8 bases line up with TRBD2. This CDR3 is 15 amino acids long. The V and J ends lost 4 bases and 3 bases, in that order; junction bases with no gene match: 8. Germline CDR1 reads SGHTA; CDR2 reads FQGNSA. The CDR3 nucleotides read TGTGCCAGCAGCTCGCCCCGGGCGGGGGGCTACGAGCAGTACTTC. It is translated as CASSSPRAGGYEQYF.

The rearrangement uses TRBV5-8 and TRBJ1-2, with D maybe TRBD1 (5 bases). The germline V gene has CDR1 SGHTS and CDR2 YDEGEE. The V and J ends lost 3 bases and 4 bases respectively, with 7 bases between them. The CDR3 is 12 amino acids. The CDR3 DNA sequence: TGTGCCAGCAGCTATGGGGCCTATGGCTACACCTTC. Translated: CASSYGAYGYTF.

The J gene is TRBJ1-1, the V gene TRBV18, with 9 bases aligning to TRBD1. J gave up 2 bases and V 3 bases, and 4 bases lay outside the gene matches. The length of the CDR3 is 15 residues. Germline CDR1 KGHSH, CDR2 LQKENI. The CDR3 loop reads CASSPTGGQNTEAFF. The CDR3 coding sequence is TGTGCCAGCTCACCGACAGGGGGACAAAACACTGAAGCTTTCTTT.

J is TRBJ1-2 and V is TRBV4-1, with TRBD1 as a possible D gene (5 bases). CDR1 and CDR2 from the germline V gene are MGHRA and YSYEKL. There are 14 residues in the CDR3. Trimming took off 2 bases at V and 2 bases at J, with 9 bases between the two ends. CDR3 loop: CASSQQGGNYGYTF. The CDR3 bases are TGCGCCAGCAGCCAACAGGGAGGGAACTATGGCTACACCTTC.

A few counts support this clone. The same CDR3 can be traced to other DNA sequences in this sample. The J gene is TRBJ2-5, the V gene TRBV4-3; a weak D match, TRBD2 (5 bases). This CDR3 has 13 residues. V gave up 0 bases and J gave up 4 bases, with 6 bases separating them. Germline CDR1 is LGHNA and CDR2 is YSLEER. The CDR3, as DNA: TGCGCCAGCAGCCAAGATCGGGGAGAGACCCAGTACTTC. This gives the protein CASSQDRGETQYF.

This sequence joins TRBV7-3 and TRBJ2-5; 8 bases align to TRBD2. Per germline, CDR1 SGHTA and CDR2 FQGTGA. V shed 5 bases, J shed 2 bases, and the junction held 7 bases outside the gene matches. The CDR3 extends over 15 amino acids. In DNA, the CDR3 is TGTGCCAGCAGCCGAGTAGCGGGGTCTCAAGAGACCCAGTACTTC. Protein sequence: CASSRVAGSQETQYF.

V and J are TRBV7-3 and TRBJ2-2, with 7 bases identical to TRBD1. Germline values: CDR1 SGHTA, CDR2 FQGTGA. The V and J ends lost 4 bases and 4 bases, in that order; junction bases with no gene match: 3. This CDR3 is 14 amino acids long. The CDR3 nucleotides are TGTGCCAGCAGCTCAGGGGGTTTCACCGGGGAGCTGTTTTTT. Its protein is CASSSGGFTGELFF. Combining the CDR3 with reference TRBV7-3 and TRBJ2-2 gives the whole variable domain GAGVSQTPSNKVTEKGKYVELRCDPISGHTALYWYRQSLGQGPEFLIYFQGTGAADDSGLPNDRFFAVRPEGSVSTLKIQRTERGDSAVYLCASSSGGFTGELFFGEGSRLTVL.

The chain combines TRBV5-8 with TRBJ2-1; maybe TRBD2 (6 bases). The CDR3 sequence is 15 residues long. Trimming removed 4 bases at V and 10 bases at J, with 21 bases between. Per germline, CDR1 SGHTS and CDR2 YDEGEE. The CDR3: CASSKRLARGVEQFF. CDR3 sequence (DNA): TGTGCCAGCAGCAAGCGGCTAGCGCGCGGCGTGGAGCAGTTCTTC.